This is a list of T cell receptor beta chains from one sample in a study of cytomegalovirus exposure and HLA in healthy donors. TCRdb keeps only in-frame clones here, not all; method: immunoSEQ multiplex PCR. The data hold hundreds of thousands of clones, with 60% to 80% observed a single time. Input material: PBMCs. Receptor source: a male donor in good health and CMV-seronegative. Both conserved end residues are part of each CDR3. A D gene is named only where the DNA matches it firmly. Size is omitted from some rows. Given values are once, few, many or a class for expanded clones.

d_gene	j_gene	abundance	v_gene	CDR3aa	CDR3nt
NA	TRBJ1-1	NA	TRBV9	CASSVEGRANTEAFF	TGTGCCAGCAGCGTAGAGGGCAGGGCTAACACTGAAGCTTTCTTT
NA	TRBJ2-3	NA	TRBV9	CASSWRDFYTDTQYF	TGTGCCAGCAGCTGGAGGGACTTCTACACAGATACGCAGTATTTT
NA	TRBJ2-2	NA	TRBV5-5	CASSLEGTLANTGELFF	TGTGCCAGCAGCTTGGAAGGGACACTCGCGAACACCGGGGAGCTGTTTTTT
NA	TRBJ1-2	NA	TRBV6-1	CASSPGGATNYGYTF	TGTGCCAGCAGCCCTGGGGGCGCCACTAACTATGGCTACACCTTC
TRBD2	TRBJ2-3	NA	TRBV5-4	CASSLTSGSADTQYF	TGTGCCAGCAGCTTGACTAGCGGGAGTGCAGATACGCAGTATTTT
TRBD1	TRBJ2-7	once	TRBV27	CASSLFFSGAGDSYEQYF	TGTGCCAGCAGTTTATTTTTCTCCGGGGCAGGGGACAGCTACGAGCAGTACTTC
TRBD2	TRBJ2-3	NA	TRBV11-2	CASSLQRGVTDTQYF	TGTGCCAGCAGTTTACAACGGGGGGTCACAGATACGCAGTATTTT
NA	TRBJ2-7	few	TRBV13	CASSLEGDSPSEQYF	TGTGCCAGCAGCCTAGAAGGGGACTCACCCAGCGAGCAGTACTTC
NA	TRBJ2-3	NA	TRBV12-5	CASGPGGSTDTQYF	TGTGCTAGTGGGCCCGGGGGAAGCACAGATACGCAGTATTTT
NA	TRBJ1-2	once	TRBV5-1	CASSLPNYGYTF	TGCGCCAGCAGCCTCCCTAACTATGGCTACACCTTC